These T cell receptor beta chains were read from a single sample in a study of response to subunit inactivated influenza vaccine. TCRdb processed the RT-PCR reads anew with MiXCR; each CDR3 protein has one entry. This table has about 160,000 distinct CDR3 sequences, approximately 11% appearing once. This sample comprised non-naive T cells sorted from PBMCs, obtained 40 to 50 days after vaccination. These receptors were obtained from a man aged 45 to 65 who received an inactivated influenza vaccine. Both conserved end residues are part of each CDR3. D genes are given only for firm matches. Not all rows give a size; the values are once, few, many and, for expanded clones, a class.

>TRBD2|TRBJ2-2|TRBV10-3|.
CASHHWSSGSRTGELFF
TGTGCCTCCCATCATTGGTCTAGCGGGAGTCGTACCGGGGAGCTGTTTTTT
>.|TRBJ2-7|TRBV9|many
CASSARDEGSHEQYF
TGTGCCAGCAGCGCTCGTGATGAGGGTAGCCACGAGCAGTACTTC
>TRBD1|TRBJ2-7|TRBV7-2|many
CASSPRDRGVKYF
TGTGCCAGCAGCCCCCGGGACAGGGGTGTGAAGTACTTC
>TRBD1|TRBJ1-1|TRBV10-1|few
CASREVRDRTTTTNTEAFF
TGCGCCAGCAGAGAGGTCAGGGACAGGACCACGACAACAAACACTGAAGCTTTCTTT
>.|TRBJ2-1|TRBV7-6|few
CASSLDAGLNEQFF
TGTGCCAGCAGCTTAGATGCAGGGCTCAATGAGCAGTTCTTC
>.|TRBJ2-3|TRBV12-5|.
CASGTGSTDTQYF
TGTGCTAGTGGGACGGGGAGCACAGATACGCAGTATTTT
>.|TRBJ1-5|TRBV20-1|.
CSARGGVGGANQPQHF
TGCAGTGCTAGAGGGGGTGTAGGAGGGGCCAATCAGCCCCAGCATTTT
>TRBD2|TRBJ2-3|TRBV19|.
CASSAHPRASGTDTQYF
TGTGCCAGTAGTGCCCACCCGCGGGCTAGCGGAACCGATACGCAGTATTTT
>.|TRBJ2-5|TRBV4-2|many
CASSLATGETQYF
TGTGCCAGCAGCCTTGCCACCGGGGAGACCCAGTACTTC
>TRBD1|TRBJ1-2|TRBV7-9|.
CASSSGDRGNFRGYTF
TGTGCCAGCAGCTCGGGGGACAGGGGGAACTTTAGAGGCTACACCTTC
>TRBD1|TRBJ2-7|TRBV7-6|many
CASSLGQGVGVEQYF
TGTGCCAGCAGCTTAGGACAGGGAGTTGGAGTCGAGCAGTACTTC
>.|TRBJ2-2|TRBV12-3/TRBV12-4|few
CASNPMDFRNTGELFF
TGTGCCAGCAACCCAATGGACTTTCGGAACACCGGGGAGCTGTTTTTT
>.|TRBJ2-1|TRBV28|few
CASSSGQSYNEQFF
TGTGCCAGCAGTTCAGGACAGTCCTACAATGAGCAGTTCTTC
>.|TRBJ2-1|TRBV4-2|many
CASSQDPASVYEQFF
TGTGCCAGCAGCCAAGATCCGGCTAGCGTCTATGAGCAGTTCTTC
>.|TRBJ2-5|TRBV6-2/TRBV6-3|few
CASSDPKETQYF
TGTGCCAGCAGTGACCCTAAGGAGACCCAGTACTTC
>.|TRBJ1-5|TRBV2|.
CASSDSNQPQHF
TGTGCCAGCAGTGATTCTAACCAGCCCCAGCATTTT
>TRBD2|TRBJ2-1|TRBV7-2|.
CASSVASGGYNEQFF
TGTGCCAGCAGCGTGGCTAGCGGGGGGTACAATGAGCAGTTCTTC
>TRBD1|TRBJ2-1|TRBV20-1|.
CSAPGQGAKTQFF
TGCAGTGCTCCTGGACAGGGGGCGAAGACCCAGTTCTTC
>TRBD2|TRBJ2-7|TRBV28|few
CASSFAGEVKYEQYF
TGTGCCAGCAGTTTCGCGGGAGAGGTTAAGTACGAGCAGTACTTC
>.|TRBJ2-7|TRBV6-5|.
CASSYEGGRDEQYF
TGTGCCAGCAGTTACGAGGGAGGTAGGGACGAGCAGTACTTC